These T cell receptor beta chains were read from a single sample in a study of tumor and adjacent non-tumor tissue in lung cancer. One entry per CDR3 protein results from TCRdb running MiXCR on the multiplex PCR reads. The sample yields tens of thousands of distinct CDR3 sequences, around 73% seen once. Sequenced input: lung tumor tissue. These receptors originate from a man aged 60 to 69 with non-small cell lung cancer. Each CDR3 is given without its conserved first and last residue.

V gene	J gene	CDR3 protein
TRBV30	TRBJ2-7	AWSVKAYEQY
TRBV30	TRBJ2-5	AWALTGPQETQY
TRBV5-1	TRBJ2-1	ASGLQTRSYNEQF
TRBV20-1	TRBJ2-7	NGLAQNSYEQY
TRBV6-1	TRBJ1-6	ASSEAGFLSDNSPLH
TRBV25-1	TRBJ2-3	ASSEFLKGTGDTDTQY
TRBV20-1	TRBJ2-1	SDPTVGSPHYEQF
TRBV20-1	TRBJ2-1	SAHPTYSSYNEQF
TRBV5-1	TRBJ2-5	ASSRFGGTAQETQY
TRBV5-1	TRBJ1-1	ASSLANVGRGNTEAF